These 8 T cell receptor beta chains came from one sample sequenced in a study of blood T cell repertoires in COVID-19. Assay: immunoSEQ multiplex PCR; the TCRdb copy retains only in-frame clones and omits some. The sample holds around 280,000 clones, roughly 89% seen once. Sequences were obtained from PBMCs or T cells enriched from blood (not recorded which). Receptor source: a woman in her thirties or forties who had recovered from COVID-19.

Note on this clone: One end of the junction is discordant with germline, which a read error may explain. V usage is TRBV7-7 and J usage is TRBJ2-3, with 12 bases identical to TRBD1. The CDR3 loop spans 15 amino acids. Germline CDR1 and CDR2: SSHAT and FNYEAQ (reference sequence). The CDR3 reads CASRHRDRGLDTQYF. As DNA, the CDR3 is TGTGCTAGCAGGCACCGGGACAGGGGGCTAGATACGCAGTATTTT.

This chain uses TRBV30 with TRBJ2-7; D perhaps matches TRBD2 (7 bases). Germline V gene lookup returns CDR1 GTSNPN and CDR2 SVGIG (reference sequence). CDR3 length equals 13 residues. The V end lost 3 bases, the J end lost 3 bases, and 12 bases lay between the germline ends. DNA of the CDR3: TGTGCCTGGAGAGAGGGGGGGCTCTACGAGCAGTACTTC. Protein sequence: CAWREGGLYEQYF.

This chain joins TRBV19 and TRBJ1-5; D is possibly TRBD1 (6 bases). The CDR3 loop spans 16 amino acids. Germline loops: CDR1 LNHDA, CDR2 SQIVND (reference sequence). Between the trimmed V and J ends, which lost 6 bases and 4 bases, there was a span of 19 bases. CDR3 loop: CASSPVLGTTNQPQHF. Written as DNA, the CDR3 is TGTGCCAGTAGCCCCGTACTCGGGACAACTAATCAGCCCCAGCATTTT.

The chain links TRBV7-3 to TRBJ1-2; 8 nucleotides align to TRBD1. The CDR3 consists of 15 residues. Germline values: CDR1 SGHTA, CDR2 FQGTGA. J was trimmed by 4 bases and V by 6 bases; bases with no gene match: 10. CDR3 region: CASRPSSTGVYGYTF. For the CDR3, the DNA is TGTGCCAGCAGACCATCCTCGACAGGGGTCTATGGCTACACCTTC. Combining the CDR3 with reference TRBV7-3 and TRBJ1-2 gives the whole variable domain GAGVSQTPSNKVTEKGKYVELRCDPISGHTALYWYRQSLGQGPEFLIYFQGTGAADDSGLPNDRFFAVRPEGSVSTLKIQRTERGDSAVYLCASRPSSTGVYGYTFGSGTRLTVV.

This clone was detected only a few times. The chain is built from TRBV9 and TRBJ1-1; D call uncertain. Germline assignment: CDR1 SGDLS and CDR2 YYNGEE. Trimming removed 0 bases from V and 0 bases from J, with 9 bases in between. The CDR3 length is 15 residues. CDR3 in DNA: TGTGCCAGCAGCGTAGGTACGCTAATGAACACTGAAGCTTTCTTT. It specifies CASSVGTLMNTEAFF.

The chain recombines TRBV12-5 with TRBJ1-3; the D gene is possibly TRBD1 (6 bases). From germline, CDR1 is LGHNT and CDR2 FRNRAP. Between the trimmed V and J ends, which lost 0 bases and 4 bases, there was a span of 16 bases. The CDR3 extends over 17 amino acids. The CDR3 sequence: CASGLVGTPNEGNTIYF. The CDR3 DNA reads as TGTGCTAGTGGTTTGGTAGGGACACCCAACGAAGGAAACACCATATATTTT.

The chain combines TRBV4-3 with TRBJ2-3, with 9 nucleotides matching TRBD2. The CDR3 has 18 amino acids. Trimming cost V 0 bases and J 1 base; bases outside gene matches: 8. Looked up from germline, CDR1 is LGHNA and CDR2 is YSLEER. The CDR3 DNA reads TGCGCCAGCAGCCAAGATCTCTTAGCGGGGGCGGGCACAGATACGCAGTATTTT. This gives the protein CASSQDLLAGAGTDTQYF.

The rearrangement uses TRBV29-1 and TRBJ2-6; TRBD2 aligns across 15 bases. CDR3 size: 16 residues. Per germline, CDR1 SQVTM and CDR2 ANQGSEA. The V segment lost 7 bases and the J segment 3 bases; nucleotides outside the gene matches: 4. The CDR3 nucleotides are TGCAGCGCTCGGACTAGCGGGAGGGGTGGGGCCAACGTCCTGACTTTC. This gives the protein CSARTSGRGGANVLTF.